The source of this T cell receptor beta chain is a study of blood T cells in healthy people across ages. Study-wide findings and caveats: Considered underestimates were the diversity estimates obtained from one million T cells. Diversity was higher, and naive CD4+ cells more numerous, in long-lived donors than in aged donors.

The V gene lost 1 base and the J gene lost 0 bases, with 17 bases spanning the gap. This CDR3 has 17 residues. The germline CDR1 and CDR2 sequences are DFQATT and SNEGSKA (reference sequence). Alongside a J-beta primer mix, a sample-barcoded 5' primer served in a second PCR lasting roughly 7 to 11 cycles. TCRdb fed the 5' RACE reads into MiXCR, producing one record per CDR3 protein. The sample shows roughly 1,800,000 distinct CDR3 sequences, about 50% of them seen only once. To note about this clonotype: No antigen is known for it.

Source material: blood. This TCR was sampled from a woman between 40 and 55 years old in good health. This chain joins TRBV20-1 and TRBJ2-3; no definite D call. The CDR3 sequence is CSARARVGGSSTDTQYF. The CDR3 coding sequence is TGCAGTGCTAGAGCCCGGGTGGGCGGCTCTAGCACAGATACGCAGTATTTT.